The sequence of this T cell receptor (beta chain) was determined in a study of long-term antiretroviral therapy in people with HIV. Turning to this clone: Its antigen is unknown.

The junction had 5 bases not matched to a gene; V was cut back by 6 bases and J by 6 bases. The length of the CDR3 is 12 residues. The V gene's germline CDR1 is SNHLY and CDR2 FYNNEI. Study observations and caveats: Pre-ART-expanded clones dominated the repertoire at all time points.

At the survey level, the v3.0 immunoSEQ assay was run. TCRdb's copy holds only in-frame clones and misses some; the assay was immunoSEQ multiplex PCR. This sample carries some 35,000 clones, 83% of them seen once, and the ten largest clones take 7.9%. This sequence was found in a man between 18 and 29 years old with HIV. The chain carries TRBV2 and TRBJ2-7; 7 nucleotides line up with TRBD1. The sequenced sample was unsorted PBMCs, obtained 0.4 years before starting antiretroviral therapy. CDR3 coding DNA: TGTGCCAGCAGCAATGACAGGGCCGAGCAGTACTTC. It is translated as CASSNDRAEQYF.